This T cell receptor beta chain was obtained from a study of CD8+CD57+ T cells in acquired aplastic anemia. Broader study findings: Patients and controls had in common around 29 CD8+ CDR3 sequences.

This clonotype was counted at least ten times. The antigen is undetermined. The template for TCR beta VDJ and CDR3 sequence profiling was genomic DNA. TCRdb reanalysed the reads using MiXCR and keeps one entry per CDR3 protein. The sample lists 150,000 to 200,000 distinct CDR3 sequences, around 66% occurring once. Per germline, CDR1 SEHNR and CDR2 FQNEAQ (reference sequence). Deletions cut 5 bases from V and 2 bases from J, with 10 bases between. The CDR3 runs to 14 residues. The sequencing sample was made of sorted CD4+, CD8+, or CD8+CD57+ T cells (not recorded which) from PBMCs. The receptor's source is a human donor with severe aplastic anemia or a healthy control (not recorded which). The V call is TRBV7-9, the J call TRBJ1-3; tentative D call: TRBD1 (5 bases). This chain's CDR3 is CASSPQETGNTIYF. As DNA, the CDR3 is TGTGCCAGCAGCCCACAGGAGACTGGAAACACCATATATTTT.